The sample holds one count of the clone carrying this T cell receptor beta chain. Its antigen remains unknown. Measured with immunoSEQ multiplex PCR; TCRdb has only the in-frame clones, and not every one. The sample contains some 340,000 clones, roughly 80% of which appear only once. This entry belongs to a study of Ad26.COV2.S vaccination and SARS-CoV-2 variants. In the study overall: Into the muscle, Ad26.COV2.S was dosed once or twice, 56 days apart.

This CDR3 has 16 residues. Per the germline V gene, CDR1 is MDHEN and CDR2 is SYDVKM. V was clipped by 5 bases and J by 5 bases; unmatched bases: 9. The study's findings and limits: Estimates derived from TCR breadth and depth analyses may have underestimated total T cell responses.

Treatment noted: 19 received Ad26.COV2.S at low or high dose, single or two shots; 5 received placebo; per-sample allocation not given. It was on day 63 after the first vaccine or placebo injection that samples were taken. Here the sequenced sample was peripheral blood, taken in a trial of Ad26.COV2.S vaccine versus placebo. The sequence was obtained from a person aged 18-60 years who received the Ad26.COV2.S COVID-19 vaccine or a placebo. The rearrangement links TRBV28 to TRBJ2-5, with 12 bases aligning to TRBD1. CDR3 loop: CASSPQGTGGDETQYF. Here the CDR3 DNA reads TGTGCCAGCAGTCCACAAGGGACAGGGGGCGATGAGACCCAGTACTTC.